This entry describes one T cell receptor beta chain. The data are from a study of blood T cell repertoires in COVID-19. Study-level information: The samples span acute and convalescent COVID-19 from the United States, Italy and Spain.

Per the authors' pipeline: Amplification from reference gene primers served as the basis for estimated nucleated cell counts. Clones were read by immunoSEQ multiplex PCR, and TCRdb kept only the in-frame ones, dropping some. That table gives V, J and clone size, and the DNA gave D and trimming. This sample has under 55,000 clones; approximately 85% occur once, and the top ten carry around 31%. Deletions cut 5 bases from V and 6 bases from J, with 17 bases between. The CDR3 has 13 residues. The germline V gene encodes CDR1 GTSNPN and CDR2 SVGIG (reference sequence). This receptor was obtained from a woman older than 75 with acute or convalescent COVID-19. The chain couples TRBV30 to TRBJ2-7; a possible D gene is TRBD1 (5 bases). The sequencing input was peripheral blood. CDR3 nucleotide sequence: TGTGCCTGGGGTGAGACAGCGTACGGCGAGCAGTACTTC. Its protein is CAWGETAYGEQYF. The full variable domain, rest sourced from reference TRBV30 and TRBJ2-7, is SQTIHQWPATLVQPVGSPLSLECTVEGTSNPNLYWYRQAAGRGLQLLFYSVGIGQISSEVPQNLSASRPQDRQFILSSKKLLLSDSGFYLCAWGETAYGEQYFGPGTRLTVT.